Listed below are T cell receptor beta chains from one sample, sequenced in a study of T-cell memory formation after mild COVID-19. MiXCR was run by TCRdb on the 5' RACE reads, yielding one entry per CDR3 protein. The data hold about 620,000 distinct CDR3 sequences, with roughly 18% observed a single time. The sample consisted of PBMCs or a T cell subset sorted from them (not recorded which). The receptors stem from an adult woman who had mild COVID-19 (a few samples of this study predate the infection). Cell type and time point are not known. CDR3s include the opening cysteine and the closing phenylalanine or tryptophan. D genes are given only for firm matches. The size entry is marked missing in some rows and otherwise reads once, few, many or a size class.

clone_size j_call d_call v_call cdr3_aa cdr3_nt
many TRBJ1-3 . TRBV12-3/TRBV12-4 CASSFPGSGNTIYF TGTGCCAGCAGTTTCCCCGGCTCTGGAAACACCATATATTTT
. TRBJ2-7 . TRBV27 CASSLVGSGAYEQYF TGTGCCAGCAGCTTAGTTGGGAGTGGGGCCTACGAGCAGTACTTC
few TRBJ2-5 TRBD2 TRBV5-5 CASSLALRRGGPLSETQYF TGTGCCAGCAGCTTGGCACTAAGGCGGGGGGGACCCTTATCAGAGACCCAGTACTTC
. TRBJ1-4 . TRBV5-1 CASSITGPGVNEKLFF TGCGCCAGCAGCATCACGGGACCAGGGGTTAATGAAAAACTGTTTTTT
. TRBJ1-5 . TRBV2 CASSYYREQPQHF TGTGCCAGCAGTTACTACAGGGAACAGCCCCAGCATTTT
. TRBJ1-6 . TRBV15 CATNERFSNSPLHF TGTGCCACCAACGAACGTTTCAGCAATTCACCCCTCCACTTT
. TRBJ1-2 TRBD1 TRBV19 CASSIGRDRGWITDGYTF TGTGCCAGTAGTATAGGCCGGGACAGGGGGTGGATTACTGATGGCTACACCTTC
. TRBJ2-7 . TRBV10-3 CAISELGDYEQYF TGTGCCATCAGTGAATTGGGGGACTACGAGCAGTACTTC
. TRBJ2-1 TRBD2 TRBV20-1 CSAPGLPRVNEQFF TGCAGTGCCCCGGGACTACCCCGCGTGAATGAGCAGTTCTTC
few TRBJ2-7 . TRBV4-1 CASSQELSWGPYEQYF TGCGCCAGCAGCCAAGAATTGTCTTGGGGGCCCTACGAGCAGTACTTC
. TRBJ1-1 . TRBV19 CASSAYGGLGGTEAFF TGTGCCAGTAGTGCCTACGGAGGCCTGGGGGGCACTGAAGCTTTCTTT
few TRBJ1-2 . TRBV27 CASSFGTNYGYTF TGTGCCAGCAGTTTCGGTACTAACTATGGCTACACCTTC
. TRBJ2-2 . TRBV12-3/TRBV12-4 CASSLRVGGELFF TGTGCCAGCAGTTTGCGGGTGGGCGGGGAGCTGTTTTTT
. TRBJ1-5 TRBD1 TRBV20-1 CSARGGQGAYSNQPQHF TGCAGTGCTAGGGGGGGACAGGGCGCATATAGCAATCAGCCCCAGCATTTT
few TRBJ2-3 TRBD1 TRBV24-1 CATSYPGTGMPDTQYF TGTGCCACCAGTTATCCCGGGACAGGGATGCCAGATACGCAGTATTTT
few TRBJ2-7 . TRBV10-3 CAISESTPGRYEQYF TGTGCCATCAGTGAGTCGACCCCGGGGCGGTACGAGCAGTACTTC
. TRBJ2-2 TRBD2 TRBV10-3 CAISGTGELFF TGTGCCATTAGCGGGACCGGGGAGCTGTTTTTT
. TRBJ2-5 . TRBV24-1 CATNDGQETQYF TGTGCCACCAACGACGGCCAAGAGACCCAGTACTTC
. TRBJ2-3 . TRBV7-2 CASSFLLDTQYF TGTGCCAGCAGCTTTCTTTTGGATACGCAGTATTTT
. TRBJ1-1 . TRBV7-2 CASTLRQFSSSEAFF TGTGCCAGCACCCTACGACAGTTTAGTTCCTCTGAAGCTTTCTTT
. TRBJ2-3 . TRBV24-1 CATSEQGWADTQYF TGTGCCACCAGTGAACAGGGTTGGGCAGATACGCAGTATTTT
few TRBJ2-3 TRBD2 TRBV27 CASSTFPSGLAGSTDTQYF TGTGCCAGCAGTACCTTCCCATCCGGACTAGCGGGGAGCACAGATACGCAGTATTTT
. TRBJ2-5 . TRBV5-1 CASSLYAVPETQYF TGCGCCAGCAGTTTGTATGCGGTTCCGGAGACCCAGTACTTC
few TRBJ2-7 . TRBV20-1 CSAPGPRDSSYEQYF TGCAGTGCTCCTGGCCCCCGGGACTCCTCCTACGAGCAGTACTTC
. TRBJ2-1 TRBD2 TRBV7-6 CASSYGLAGTPEQFF TGTGCCAGCAGCTACGGACTAGCGGGGACTCCCGAGCAGTTCTTC
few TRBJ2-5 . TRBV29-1 CSVEDQPPSWPTQYF TGCAGCGTTGAAGATCAGCCTCCCAGCTGGCCGACCCAGTACTTC
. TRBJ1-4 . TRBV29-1 CSAEGAENGHFF TGCAGCGCCGAGGGTGCCGAAAACGGCCACTTTTTT
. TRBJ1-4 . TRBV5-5 CASSARTGTNEKLFF TGTGCCAGCAGCGCGCGAACAGGGACTAATGAAAAACTGTTTTTT
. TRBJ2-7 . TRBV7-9 CASSSVADPSYEQYF TGTGCCAGCAGCTCCGTAGCGGACCCCTCCTACGAGCAGTACTTC
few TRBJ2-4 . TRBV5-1 CASRGDGSKNIQYF TGCGCCAGCAGAGGGGACGGGTCCAAAAACATTCAGTACTTC
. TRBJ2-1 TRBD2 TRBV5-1 CASSLASSGDVFSYNEQFF TGCGCCAGCAGCTTGGCCTCTAGCGGGGATGTCTTCTCCTACAATGAGCAGTTCTTC
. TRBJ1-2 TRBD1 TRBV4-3 CASSQENQGALSGYTF TGCGCCAGCAGCCAAGAGAACCAGGGGGCCTTGAGTGGCTACACCTTC
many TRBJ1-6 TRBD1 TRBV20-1 CSARDHRGGGNSPLHF TGCAGTGCTCGGGATCACAGGGGAGGGGGTAATTCACCCCTCCACTTT
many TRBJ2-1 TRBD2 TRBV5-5 CASSLATGGGNEQFF TGTGCCAGCAGCTTGGCAACGGGAGGTGGCAATGAGCAGTTCTTC
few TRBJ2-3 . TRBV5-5 CASSPHSDTQYF TGTGCCAGCAGCCCACATAGTGATACGCAGTATTTT
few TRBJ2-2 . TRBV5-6 CASSSRLRRSGELFF TGTGCCAGCAGCTCTAGACTCCGGAGGAGCGGGGAGCTGTTTTTT
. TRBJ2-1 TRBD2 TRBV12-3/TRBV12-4 CASSLPAVLAPTHSYNEQFF TGTGCCAGCAGTTTACCGGCGGTACTAGCGCCAACCCACTCCTACAATGAGCAGTTCTTC
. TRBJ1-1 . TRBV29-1 CSVDIDGSPMNTEAFF TGCAGCGTTGATATAGACGGCAGCCCCATGAACACTGAAGCTTTCTTT
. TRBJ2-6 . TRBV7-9 CASSRLHDSGANVLTF TGTGCCAGCAGCCGGTTACACGACTCTGGGGCCAACGTCCTGACTTTC